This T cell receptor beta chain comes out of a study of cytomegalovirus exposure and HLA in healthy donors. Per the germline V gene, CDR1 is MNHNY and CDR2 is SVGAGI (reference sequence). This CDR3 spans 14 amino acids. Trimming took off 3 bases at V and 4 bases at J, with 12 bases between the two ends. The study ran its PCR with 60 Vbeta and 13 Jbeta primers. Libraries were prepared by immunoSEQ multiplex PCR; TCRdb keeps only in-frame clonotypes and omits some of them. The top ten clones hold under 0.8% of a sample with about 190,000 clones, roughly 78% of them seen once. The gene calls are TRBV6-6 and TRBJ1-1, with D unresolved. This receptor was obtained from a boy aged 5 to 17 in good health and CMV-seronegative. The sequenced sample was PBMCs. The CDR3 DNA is TGTGCCAGCAGTTATGAGAGGGTTTTCACTGAAGCTTTCTTT. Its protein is CASSYERVFTEAFF.